This T cell receptor beta chain appears in the sequencing data of a study of blood T cell repertoires in COVID-19. The wider study: Donors in the United States, Italy and Spain gave samples during acute or convalescent COVID-19.

TCRdb's table, derived via immunoSEQ multiplex PCR, lists solely in-frame clones and lacks some. The sample carries roughly 180,000 clones, around 74% recorded once. The sequencing input was peripheral blood. This clonotype was sampled from a woman aged 60 to 75 with COVID-19, enrolled during active disease.

For the CDR3, the DNA is TGTGCCACCAGCAGAGATCGGTACGCGACCTACGAGCAGTACTTC. Encoded protein: CATSRDRYATYEQYF. The chain uses TRBV15 and TRBJ2-7; D is uncertain. The CDR3 has 15 residues. V was trimmed by 0 bases and J by 2 bases, leaving 11 bases between them. From germline, CDR1 is LNHNV and CDR2 YYDKDF (reference sequence). Variable domain in full (rest from reference TRBV15 and TRBJ2-7): DAMVIQNPRYQVTQFGKPVTLSCSQTLNHNVMYWYQQKSSQAPKLLFHYYDKDFNNEADTPDNFQSRRPNTSFCFLDIRSPGLGDTAMYLCATSRDRYATYEQYFGPGTRLTVT.